Only a few counts were recorded for the clone carrying this T cell receptor (beta chain). The assay was immunoSEQ multiplex PCR, and TCRdb's table has in-frame clones only and misses some. Of some 15,000 clones in the sample, around a third were seen once. Germline CDR1 and CDR2: LGHNA and YNFKEQ. This CDR3 has 16 residues. V lost 0 bases to trimming and J lost 5 bases, with 16 bases between them. This record comes from a study of graft-versus-host responses after intestinal transplantation. The sequenced sample was alloreactive CD4+ T cells from a mixed lymphocyte reaction culture, obtained before intestinal transplant. Subset here: CFSE-low proliferating T cells sorted from roughly six-day pre-transplant mixed lymphocyte reaction (GvH or HvG direction). The receptor was isolated from a human patient who received an intestinal transplant. The gene calls are TRBV4-2 and TRBJ1-1; a possible D gene is TRBD1 (6 bases). The DNA of the CDR3 is TGTGCCAGCAGCCAAGATCTGCTGGGGGCGAGGACTGAAGCTTTCTTT. It encodes CASSQDLLGARTEAFF.